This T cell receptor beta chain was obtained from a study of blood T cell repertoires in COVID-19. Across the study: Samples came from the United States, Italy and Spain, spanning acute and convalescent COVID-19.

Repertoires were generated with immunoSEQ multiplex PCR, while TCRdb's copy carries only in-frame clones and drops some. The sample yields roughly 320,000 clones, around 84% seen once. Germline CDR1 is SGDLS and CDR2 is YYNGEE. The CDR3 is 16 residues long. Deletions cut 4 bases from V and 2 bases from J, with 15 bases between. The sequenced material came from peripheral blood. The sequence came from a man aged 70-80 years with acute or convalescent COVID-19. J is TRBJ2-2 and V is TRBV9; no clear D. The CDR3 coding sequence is TGTGCCAGCAGCCCTAGTGGTCACGTTAACACCGGGGAGCTGTTTTTT. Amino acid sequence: CASSPSGHVNTGELFF.